The source of this T cell receptor (beta chain) is a study of pediatric ulcerative colitis (dated by TCRdb to between 2017 and 2020). For the study in its entirety: Among the ulcerative colitis patients, several had pancolitis and two had left-sided colitis, and histology in every patient was consistent with ulcerative colitis. By Pediatric Ulcerative Colitis Activity Index, mild disease was classified in a couple of patients, moderate disease in four and acute severe colitis in three. Nine newly diagnosed, treatment-naive pediatric ulcerative colitis patients and four non-IBD control children each provided paired blood and rectal samples. The study at large found these results: Features of the rectal repertoire distinguished controls, mild-moderate colitis patients and acute severe colitis patients, and in acute severe colitis rectal diversity was lower because of clonal expansions. For technical reasons, blood samples from a couple of patients gave substantially fewer templates, and these samples were excluded from the blood-rectal overlap analysis. A couple of rectal CDR3 clonotypes turned up in every ulcerative colitis patient but in none of the controls. Because repertoires came from total lymphocyte DNA, patterns in rare subsets such as regulatory T cells may not be reflected. Autologous blood-rectal clonal overlap was significantly higher in ulcerative colitis patients than in controls, suggesting increased T cell trafficking to inflamed tissue. Only a handful of individuals were included in the healthy control group, which was small.

Ulcerative colitis patients had received no immunosuppressive medication before the diagnostic colonoscopy. Blood was sampled at the same time as the colonoscopy. The Wizard kit (Promega) was used to extract genomic DNA from both blood and intestinal samples. Rearranged CDR3 beta regions were amplified from genomic DNA with multiplex V and J primers using the immunoSEQ TRB Survey service. To keep depth equal across samples, survey-level sequencing depth of up to 500,000 reads per sample was applied. The libraries were purified, combined into pools and sequenced with Illumina technology. The original pipeline was this. Productive clonality, sample overlap, pairwise scatters, CDR3 beta length, V/D/J gene usage and productiveness were all assessed with the immunoSEQ online tools. Alongside Shannon and Simpson indices, calculated diversity was computed as the number of unique rearrangements divided by total templates, multiplied by 100. Principal component analysis used the R prcomp function and ggbiplot package on Z-score normalized data. Blood-rectal clonal overlap within each subject was quantified with Morisita's index. Held by TCRdb, this immuneACCESS table contains in-frame sequences only and omits some clones. Under half of the omission traces to an unresolved V gene where checked; the cause of the rest is unknown. D and trimming were read from the DNA, whereas the V and J calls and clone size are those reported in that table. This sample has 59,000 or so clones in its table, and 70% to 85% of those were observed once. The top ten hold roughly 5.4% of the sample.

Of note for this clone: Its binding antigen is unknown. No much larger clone exists at a distance of one base, and base qualities are not known.

As encoded in the germline V gene, CDR1 is SGHTA while CDR2 is FQGNSA. V and J are truncated by 1 base and 2 bases respectively, leaving an intervening sequence of 8 bases. Its CDR3 holds 14 amino acids, cysteine through phenylalanine. The sequence is cut down to CDR3 DNA, 42 bases in frame from base 1. Input material: blood. The source of this sequence is a boy younger than 18 with moderate ulcerative colitis. The sequence links TRBV7-2 to TRBJ1-2; no D gene is confidently identified. The bases read TGTGCCAGCAGCTTAGACGGAGGCAACTATGGCTACACCTTC. Its coded protein is CASSLDGGNYGYTF.